The 11 T cell receptor beta chains below all came from one sample that was sequenced in a study of control samples from healthy donors and cancer patients. Generated by immunoSEQ multiplex PCR, the TCRdb table keeps only in-frame clones and is missing some. Here the sample spans around 90,000 clones, about 85% being singletons. The sequencing input was blood. These receptors all stem from a woman in her thirties or forties in good health.

The chain carries TRBV19 and TRBJ1-1, with TRBD1 as a possible D gene (5 bases). Germline loops: CDR1 LNHDA, CDR2 SQIVND (reference sequence). The V and J ends lost 7 bases and 4 bases respectively, with 25 bases between them. This CDR3 is 17 amino acids long. The CDR3 spells CASTGGRGFLGGTEAFF. The DNA for the CDR3 is TGTGCCAGTACCGGCGGGAGGGGCTTCTTGGGAGGCACTGAAGCTTTCTTT.

The rearrangement links TRBV19 to TRBJ1-1; TRBD1 aligns across 8 bases. The CDR3 totals 14 residues. CDR1 and CDR2 (germline): LNHDA, SQIVND (reference sequence). Unmatched junction bases numbered 5, after V lost 7 bases and J lost 1 base. The CDR3 here is CASNQGAENTEAFF. Here the CDR3 DNA reads TGTGCCAGTAATCAGGGGGCGGAGAACACTGAAGCTTTCTTT.

V is TRBV7-2 and J is TRBJ1-5; no firm D call. Germline V lookup: CDR1 SGHTA, CDR2 FQGNSA. This CDR3 has 15 residues. Trimming removed 3 bases at V and 0 bases at J, with 9 bases between. In DNA form, the CDR3 reads TGTGCCAGCAGCTTGAACAGACTTAGCAATCAGCCCCAGCATTTT. Residues: CASSLNRLSNQPQHF. Supplemented by reference TRBV7-2 and TRBJ1-5, the full variable domain reads GAGVSQSPSNKVTEKGKDVELRCDPISGHTALYWYRQSLGQGLEFLIYFQGNSAPDKSGLPSDRFSAERTGGSVSTLTIQRTQQEDSAVYLCASSLNRLSNQPQHFGDGTRLSIL.

The rearrangement links TRBV21-1 to TRBJ1-2. TRBV21-1 represents a pseudogene. The CDR3 spans 21 residues. CDR3 in amino acids: CASSKEGSGRRGYPSNYGYTF. CDR3 in DNA: TGTGCCAGCAGCAAAGAGGGATCGGGACGGAGAGGTTACCCATCTAACTATGGCTACACCTTC.

V gene TRBV29-1 combines with J gene TRBJ1-1; TRBD1 is a possible D gene (5 bases). The CDR3 runs 13 residues. In germline, CDR1 is SQVTM, CDR2 ANQGSEA. Trimming removed 7 bases at V and 0 bases at J, with 12 bases between. The CDR3 DNA reads as TGCAGCGCCGGGACGCCGGTGAACACTGAAGCTTTCTTT. Translating gives CSAGTPVNTEAFF. The whole variable domain, filled in from reference TRBV29-1 and TRBJ1-1, reads SAVISQKPSRDICQRGTSLTIQCQVDSQVTMMFWYRQQPGQSLTLIATANQGSEATYESGFVIDKFPISRPNLTFSTLTVSNMSPEDSSIYLCSAGTPVNTEAFFGQGTRLTVV.

The chain joins TRBV30 to TRBJ2-7; D remains unclear. The CDR3 sequence is 13 residues long. Germline assignment: CDR1 GTSNPN and CDR2 SVGIG (reference sequence). Trimming pared 2 bases from V and 5 bases from J, leaving 13 bases between. DNA for the CDR3: TGTGCCTGGAGTTCAAACGTGCAGGACGAGCAGTACTTC. Its translation: CAWSSNVQDEQYF.

This sequence joins TRBV7-9 and TRBJ1-6; D is perhaps TRBD1 (6 bases). CDR3 length: 14 residues. V gave up 4 bases and J gave up 8 bases, with 12 bases separating them. Looked up from germline, CDR1 is SEHNR and CDR2 is FQNEAQ (reference sequence). The CDR3 DNA sequence: TGTGCCAGCAGCTCAGGGGTCGGGCATTCACCCCTCCACTTT. The encoded protein is CASSSGVGHSPLHF.

This clone was observed a single time. CDR3 sequence: CASSNDRGRVYGYTF. The CDR3 DNA sequence: TGTGCCAGTAGTAACGACAGGGGGCGCGTCTATGGCTACACCTTC. The gene calls are TRBV19 and TRBJ1-2; TRBD1 aligns across 10 bases. Trimming at V came to 4 bases and at J to 4 bases, leaving 6 bases not matched to a gene. The CDR3 length is 15 residues. Germline-derived CDR1 and CDR2 are LNHDA and SQIVND (reference sequence). Drawing the rest from reference TRBV19 and TRBJ1-2, the complete variable domain is DGGITQSPKYLFRKEGQNVTLSCEQNLNHDAMYWYRQDPGQGLRLIYYSQIVNDFQKGDIAEGYSVSREKKESFPLTVTSAQKNPTAFYLCASSNDRGRVYGYTFGSGTRLTVV.

This sequence joins TRBV7-9 and TRBJ1-2; 7 nucleotides agree with TRBD1. The germline CDR1 and CDR2 sequences are SEHNR and FQNEAQ (reference sequence). V lost 6 bases, J lost 1 base, and 8 bases stayed unmatched. The CDR3 has 15 amino acids. DNA for the CDR3: TGTGCCAGCAGGACGACAGGGAGGCTTAACTATGGCTACACCTTC. Encoded protein: CASRTTGRLNYGYTF.

This clone was detected once. The V call is TRBV2, the J call TRBJ2-7, with D tentatively TRBD1 (6 bases). Trimming took off 6 bases at V and 4 bases at J, with 10 bases between the two ends. Per germline, CDR1 SNHLY and CDR2 FYNNEI. The CDR3 is 12 amino acids. The CDR3 nucleotides are TGTGCCAGCAGCCCTGACAGGTACGAGCAGTACTTC. It translates to CASSPDRYEQYF.

The V call is TRBV6-5, the J call TRBJ2-7; no definite D call. Trimming took off 8 bases at V and 2 bases at J, with 16 bases between the two ends. Germline-derived CDR1 and CDR2 are MNHEY and SVGAGI. CDR3 length equals 14 residues. CDR3 region: CASQARRGPYEQYF. The CDR3, as DNA: TGTGCCAGCCAGGCGAGGAGAGGTCCCTACGAGCAGTACTTC.